The 30 T cell receptor beta chains below were found in one sample sequenced in a study of CDR3 diversity in severe acne. Via MiXCR, TCRdb re-called the PCR reads, giving one row per CDR3 protein. Of 84,000 or so distinct CDR3 sequences detected, roughly half appear once; the ten largest clones hold around 10%. What was sequenced was blood. The source is a male donor in good health, serving as a control.

V gene TRBV20-1 combines with J gene TRBJ2-5; tentatively, D is TRBD2 (5 bases). Germline lookup yields CDR1 DFQATT and CDR2 SNEGSKA (reference sequence). Trimming removed 0 bases from V and 5 bases from J, with 7 bases in between. This CDR3 is built from 12 residues. The CDR3 reads CSARDPGETQYF. In DNA form, the CDR3 reads TGCAGTGCTAGAGATCCGGGGGAGACCCAGTACTTC.

This clonotype was detected a few times. The chain couples TRBV15 to TRBJ1-5; no definite D call. CDR3 length: 16 residues. Per germline, CDR1 LNHNV and CDR2 YYDKDF (reference sequence). Trimming shortened V by 0 bases and J by 1 base, and 10 bases separated the two germline ends. This CDR3 is CATSRDLFGSNQPQHF. CDR3 bases: TGTGCCACCAGCAGAGATCTTTTCGGGAGCAATCAGCCCCAGCATTTT.

This chain links TRBV2 with TRBJ2-7; perhaps TRBD1 as D (5 bases). V dropped 6 bases and J dropped 1 base, with 13 bases sitting between them. Per germline, CDR1 SNHLY and CDR2 FYNNEI. The CDR3 spans 14 residues. CDR3 sequence: CASSVDRGSYEQYF. For the CDR3, the DNA is TGTGCCAGCAGCGTAGACAGAGGATCCTACGAGCAGTACTTC. Using reference TRBV2 and TRBJ2-7 for the parts outside the CDR3, the full variable domain is EPEVTQTPSHQVTQMGQEVILRCVPISNHLYFYWYRQILGQKVEFLVSFYNNEISEKSEIFDDQFSVERPDGSNFTLKIRSTKLEDSAMYFCASSVDRGSYEQYFGPGTRLTVT.

This clonotype was observed once. In nucleotides, the CDR3 is TGTGCCAGCAGTTCTAAAGCCGGGACAGGGGGCCTTCGGGGCTACACCTTC. This gives the protein CASSSKAGTGGLRGYTF. The V call is TRBV6-9, the J call TRBJ1-2; 12 positions agree with TRBD1. This CDR3 has 17 residues. V was clipped by 4 bases and J by 8 bases; unmatched bases: 14. Looked up from germline, CDR1 is MNHGY and CDR2 is SVAAGI.

This clonotype has a count of ten or more. This chain links TRBV12-3 or TRBV12-4 with TRBJ1-1; D is unclear. With 4 bases removed from V and 0 bases from J, the gap between germline ends came to 15 bases. The CDR3 length is 16 residues. The CDR3 protein is CASSSRYGSLNTEAFF. DNA of the CDR3: TGTGCCAGCAGTTCCCGCTATGGAAGCTTGAACACTGAAGCTTTCTTT.

Ten or more counts support this clonotype. The chain links TRBV7-9 to TRBJ2-1, with 12 positions matching TRBD2. The J segment lost 7 bases and the V segment lost 4 bases, leaving 23 bases of the junction unmatched. CDR1 and CDR2 from the germline V gene are SEHNR and FQNEAQ (reference sequence). CDR3 length: 21 residues. CDR3 nucleotides: TGTGCCAGCAGCTCAGGGTCCCGGTGGCTAGCGGGGGGGCCCCCACCTAATGAGCAGTTCTTC. Translation gives CASSSGSRWLAGGPPPNEQFF. Complete variable domain (other parts from reference TRBV7-9 and TRBJ2-1): DTGVSQNPRHKITKRGQNVTFRCDPISEHNRLYWYRQTLGQGPEFLTYFQNEAQLEKSRLLSDRFSAERPKGSFSTLEIQRTEQGDSAMYLCASSSGSRWLAGGPPPNEQFFGPGTRLTVL.

V and J are TRBV29-1 and TRBJ2-7, with 14 bases identical to TRBD2. From germline, CDR1 is SQVTM and CDR2 ANQGSEA. The V segment lost 7 bases and the J segment 5 bases; nucleotides outside the gene matches: 7. The CDR3 spans 14 residues. CDR3 DNA: TGCAGCGCCGGCAGACTAGCGGGAGGGCACGAGCAGTACTTC. Residues: CSAGRLAGGHEQYF.

This clonotype was seen at least ten times. J is TRBJ1-5 and V is TRBV2; tentative D call: TRBD1 (5 bases). Germline CDR1 is SNHLY and CDR2 is FYNNEI. This CDR3 comprises 14 residues. The V end lost 6 bases, the J end lost 10 bases, and 19 bases lay between the germline ends. The CDR3 coding sequence is TGTGCCAGCAGCTATGACCGGGACGGTGACCCCCAGCATTTT. It codes for CASSYDRDGDPQHF.

The CDR3 loop reads CASSENRAPTNYGYTF. In DNA form, the CDR3 reads TGTGCCAGCAGCGAAAACAGGGCCCCGACTAACTATGGCTACACCTTC. The V call is TRBV6-1, the J call TRBJ1-2; D possibly corresponds to TRBD1 (6 bases). This CDR3 region has 16 residues. Looked up from germline, CDR1 is MNHNS and CDR2 is SASEGT. V shed 6 bases and J shed 0 bases, with 17 bases lying between them.

This clonotype was observed many times. The chain links TRBV2 to TRBJ2-7; D not resolved. This CDR3 has 15 amino acids. Germline CDR1 SNHLY, CDR2 FYNNEI. V gave up 2 bases and J gave up 0 bases, with 11 bases separating them. Written as DNA, the CDR3 is TGTGCCAGCAGTGAAACTTGGTTGCGCTCCTACGAGCAGTACTTC. It specifies CASSETWLRSYEQYF.

V gene TRBV3-1 combines with J gene TRBJ1-1; D is undetermined. Trimming pared 0 bases from V and 5 bases from J, leaving 7 bases between. The CDR3 extends over 13 amino acids. From germline, CDR1 is LGHDT and CDR2 YNNKEL (reference sequence). CDR3 nucleotide sequence: TGTGCCAGCAGCCAAGACGCGGCTACTGAAGCTTTCTTT. This gives the protein CASSQDAATEAFF.

In the case of this clonotype: Because the CDR3 is missing its conserved closing phenylalanine or tryptophan, this is likely a read error. The DNA is left out, because the CDR3 cannot be placed on it with certainty; the CDR3 is given as TCRdb lists it. The chain recombines TRBV24-1 with TRBJ1-1; TRBD1, as called in the table, went unchecked against the DNA. CDR1 and CDR2 (germline): KGHDR, SFDVKD. The CDR3 is 10 amino acids in total, end residues counted. The CDR3 loop is CATSDPGKDR.

The gene calls are TRBV25-1 and TRBJ1-1, with D possibly TRBD1 on 6 matching bases. V was pared by 2 bases and J by 6 bases, with 19 bases between. The CDR3 runs 16 residues. Germline CDR1 is MGHDK and CDR2 is SYGVNS. CDR3 in DNA: TGTGCCAGCAGTGAAACAGGGCGAGGAGTACGCGCTGAAGCTTTCTTT. Its translation: CASSETGRGVRAEAFF.

This sequence joins TRBV7-8 and TRBJ2-5, with D maybe TRBD1 (6 bases). This CDR3 region has 12 residues. The V and J ends lost 6 bases and 4 bases respectively, with 9 bases between them. CDR1 is SGHVS and CDR2 is FQNEAQ in the germline V gene. The CDR3 is CASSTRGETQYF. The CDR3 DNA is TGTGCCAGCAGTACCAGGGGAGAGACCCAGTACTTC. Combining the CDR3 with reference TRBV7-8 and TRBJ2-5 gives the whole variable domain GAGVSQSPRYKVAKRGQDVALRCDPISGHVSLFWYQQALGQGPEFLTYFQNEAQLDKSGLPSDRFFAERPEGSVSTLKIQRTQQEDSAVYLCASSTRGETQYFGPGTRLLVL.

A note on this clonotype: The junction and the germline gene differ at one end; a read error may be behind it. The rearrangement uses TRBV9 and TRBJ2-3, with D possibly TRBD2 on 6 matching bases. The CDR3 extends over 13 amino acids. Germline lookup yields CDR1 SGDLS and CDR2 YYNGEE. DNA for the CDR3: TGTGCCGGCAGCGAAATAGGGACTTCCGAGCAGTATTTT. Amino acid sequence: CAGSEIGTSEQYF.

This clonotype was seen a handful of times. The DNA of the CDR3 is TGCAGCGTTGACCCGGGACAGGGAGTATTCTCCACTGAAGCTTTCTTT. Amino acid sequence: CSVDPGQGVFSTEAFF. The chain has TRBV29-1 and TRBJ1-1; 9 nucleotides agree with TRBD1. This CDR3 is 16 amino acids long. Per germline, CDR1 SQVTM and CDR2 ANQGSEA. V shed 3 bases, J shed 4 bases, and the junction held 12 bases outside the gene matches.

This clonotype has a handful of counts. The gene calls are TRBV29-1 and TRBJ1-2; a weak D match, TRBD1 (6 bases). The V and J ends lost 0 bases and 4 bases respectively, with 15 bases between them. CDR1 and CDR2 (germline): SQVTM, ANQGSEA. The CDR3 is 15 amino acids. CDR3 in DNA: TGCAGCGTTGAAGATAATGGGAAGGGGGTCTATGGCTACACCTTC. It specifies CSVEDNGKGVYGYTF. The whole variable domain, filled in from reference TRBV29-1 and TRBJ1-2, reads SAVISQKPSRDICQRGTSLTIQCQVDSQVTMMFWYRQQPGQSLTLIATANQGSEATYESGFVIDKFPISRPNLTFSTLTVSNMSPEDSSIYLCSVEDNGKGVYGYTFGSGTRLTVV.

The chain employs TRBV5-8 and TRBJ1-1; the D gene is possibly TRBD1 (6 bases). V lost 4 bases, J lost 4 bases, and 14 bases lay in between. Looked up from germline, CDR1 is SGHTS and CDR2 is YDEGEE. The CDR3 runs to 14 residues. CDR3 protein: CASSQGRPTTEAFF. The CDR3 bases are TGTGCCAGCAGCCAGGGGAGACCAACCACTGAAGCTTTCTTT.

V is TRBV14 and J is TRBJ2-7, with TRBD2 matching 7 bases. Germline loops: CDR1 SGHDN, CDR2 FVKESK. This CDR3 comprises 14 residues. The CDR3 region is CARGERESSYEQYF. In DNA, the CDR3 is TGTGCTAGAGGCGAGCGGGAATCCTCCTACGAGCAGTACTTC.

A word on this clonotype: It is likely a read error, because the conserved phenylalanine at the end of the CDR3 is missing. The limits of the CDR3 on the DNA are not certain, so only TCRdb's listed CDR3 is given. The CDR3 protein is CASRSWLAG. This chain connects TRBV2 to TRBJ1-5. The CDR3 contains 9 residues when both ends are counted. Germline V gene data show CDR1 as SNHLY and CDR2 as FYNNEI.

This clonotype was counted between two and nine times. The chain uses TRBV25-1 and TRBJ2-6; D gene ambiguous. The V end lost 7 bases, the J end lost 1 base, and 2 bases lay between the germline ends. Per the germline V gene, CDR1 is MGHDK and CDR2 is SYGVNS. The CDR3 runs to 12 residues. The CDR3 sequence: CASKSGANVLTF. The DNA of the CDR3 is TGTGCCAGCAAGTCTGGGGCCAACGTCCTGACTTTC.

This clonotype was seen only a few times. This chain connects TRBV12-3 or TRBV12-4 to TRBJ1-2; D unresolved. Trimming pared 6 bases from V and 4 bases from J, leaving 9 bases between. This CDR3 region has 12 residues. The chain's CDR3 is CASRRSSYGYTF. For the CDR3, the DNA is TGTGCCAGCAGGAGAAGTAGCTATGGCTACACCTTC.

The rearrangement uses TRBV5-1 and TRBJ1-5; D is possibly TRBD1 (6 bases). Trimming cost V 4 bases and J 9 bases, with 14 bases left between them. Germline-derived CDR1 and CDR2 are SGHRS and YFSETQ. The CDR3 sequence is 13 residues long. CDR3 amino acids: CASSGGGIGPQHF. CDR3 in DNA: TGCGCCAGCAGCGGAGGGGGAATCGGGCCCCAGCATTTT.

Many counts were recorded for this clonotype. This sequence joins TRBV28 and TRBJ2-3, with TRBD2 identical over 10 bases. The CDR3 contains 16 residues. The V gene's germline CDR1 is MDHEN and CDR2 SYDVKM. Trimming at V came to 3 bases and at J to 1 base, leaving 4 bases not matched to a gene. As DNA, the CDR3 is TGTGCCAGCAGTTTCGTCCTAGCGGGGGGCACAGATACGCAGTATTTT. It yields the protein CASSFVLAGGTDTQYF.

The CDR3 here is CASSTQGRDTEAFF. The DNA for the CDR3 is TGTGCCAGTAGTACGCAAGGACGCGACACTGAAGCTTTCTTT. The rearrangement links TRBV19 to TRBJ1-1; the D is unclear. Germline assignment: CDR1 LNHDA and CDR2 SQIVND (reference sequence). The V gene lost 4 bases and the J gene lost 3 bases, with 12 bases spanning the gap. This CDR3 region has 14 residues.

This chain joins TRBV7-9 and TRBJ2-7; 13 positions match TRBD2. CDR1 and CDR2 from the germline V gene are SEHNR and FQNEAQ (reference sequence). The CDR3 has 16 residues. Unmatched junction bases numbered 7, after V lost 5 bases and J lost 3 bases. CDR3 sequence reads: CASSRTSGSTNYEQYF. The DNA of the CDR3 is TGTGCCAGCAGCAGGACTAGCGGGAGTACCAACTACGAGCAGTACTTC.

The V and J genes are TRBV2 and TRBJ2-7; perhaps TRBD1 as D (6 bases). Trimming removed 10 bases at V and 2 bases at J, with 12 bases between. Per the germline V gene, CDR1 is SNHLY and CDR2 is FYNNEI. The CDR3 loop spans 12 amino acids. The CDR3 region is CAIRQATYEQYF. The CDR3 coding sequence is TGTGCCATTCGACAGGCAACCTACGAGCAGTACTTC.

The chain uses TRBV20-1 and TRBJ2-7, with TRBD1 matching over 11 bases. V lost 6 bases, J lost 7 bases, and 2 bases stayed unmatched. Germline CDR1 reads DFQATT; CDR2 reads SNEGSKA (reference sequence). The CDR3 sequence is 11 residues long. The CDR3 spells CSARDRGEQYF. CDR3 in DNA: TGCAGTGCAAGGGACAGGGGGGAGCAGTACTTC.

This clonotype was detected many times. In nucleotides, the CDR3 is TGCGCCAGCAGCTTGGGAACAGGCGGGGAGCCCCAGCATTTT. Protein: CASSLGTGGEPQHF. The chain employs TRBV5-1 and TRBJ1-5; D might be TRBD1 (5 bases). This CDR3 is 14 amino acids long. Trimming pared 0 bases from V and 8 bases from J, leaving 12 bases between. Germline values: CDR1 SGHRS, CDR2 YFSETQ.

In its sample, this clonotype was seen many times. The chain carries TRBV11-2 and TRBJ2-3, with 8 bases that match TRBD2. CDR1 is SGHAT and CDR2 is FQNNGV in the germline V gene. Germline trimming cut 1 base from V and 4 bases from J; bases unmatched to any gene: 13. The CDR3 contains 18 residues. The CDR3 DNA reads TGTGCCAGCAGCTTAGTCTATTCCCGGGGGGGCCGGGCAGATACGCAGTATTTT. Its translation: CASSLVYSRGGRADTQYF.